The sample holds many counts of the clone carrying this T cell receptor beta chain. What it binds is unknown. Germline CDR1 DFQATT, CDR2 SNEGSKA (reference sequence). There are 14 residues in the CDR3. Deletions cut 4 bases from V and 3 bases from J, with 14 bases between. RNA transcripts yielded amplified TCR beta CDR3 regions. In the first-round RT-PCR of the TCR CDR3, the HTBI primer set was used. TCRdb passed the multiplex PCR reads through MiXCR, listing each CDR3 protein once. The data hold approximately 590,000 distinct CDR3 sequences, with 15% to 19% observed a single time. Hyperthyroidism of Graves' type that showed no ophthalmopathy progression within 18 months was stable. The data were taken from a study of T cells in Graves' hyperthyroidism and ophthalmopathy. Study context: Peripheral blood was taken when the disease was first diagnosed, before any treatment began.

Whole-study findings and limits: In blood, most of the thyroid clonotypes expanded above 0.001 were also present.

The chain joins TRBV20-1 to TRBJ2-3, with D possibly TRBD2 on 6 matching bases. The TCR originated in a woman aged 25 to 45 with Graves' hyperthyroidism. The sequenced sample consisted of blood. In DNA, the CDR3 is TGCAGTGCTAACGAGGGAGGTGGGACAGATACGCAGTATTTT. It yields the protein CSANEGGGTDTQYF.